These 28 T cell receptor beta chains were sequenced from one sample in a study of cytomegalovirus exposure and HLA in healthy donors. This PCR relied on a set of 60 Vbeta primers and 13 Jbeta primers. Data came from immunoSEQ multiplex PCR; TCRdb stores just in-frame clones and leaves some out. In the table there are around 100,000 clones, 84% of which are singletons. The source material was PBMCs. These receptors all stem from a woman aged 18-29 years in good health and CMV-seropositive.

The chain employs TRBV7-9 and TRBJ2-5; perhaps TRBD1 as D (5 bases). V was cut by 2 bases and J by 3 bases, with 10 bases left in between. In germline, CDR1 is SEHNR, CDR2 FQNEAQ (reference sequence). This CDR3 region has 14 residues. Here the CDR3 reads CASSLLGVEETQYF. In DNA, the CDR3 is TGTGCCAGCAGCTTACTAGGGGTGGAAGAGACCCAGTACTTC.

The chain is built from TRBV14 and TRBJ2-3; D call uncertain. Germline V gene data show CDR1 as SGHDN and CDR2 as FVKESK. The CDR3 is made up of 13 amino acids. V was shortened by 0 bases and J by 4 bases, with 5 bases between the two germline ends. The CDR3, as DNA: TGTGCCAGCAGCCAAGATACGGCAGATACGCAGTATTTT. It specifies CASSQDTADTQYF. Combining the CDR3 with reference TRBV14 and TRBJ2-3 gives the whole variable domain EAGVTQFPSHSVIEKGQTVTLRCDPISGHDNLYWYRRVMGKEIKFLLHFVKESKQDESGMPNNRFLAERTGGTYSTLKVQPAELEDSGVYFCASSQDTADTQYFGPGTRLTVL.

The V gene is TRBV5-1, the J gene TRBJ2-5; D remains unclear. The end of the DNA aligns better with TRBJ2-7, so the J call may be wrong. This CDR3 region has 14 residues. Germline V gives CDR1 SGHRS, CDR2 YFSETQ. The chain's CDR3 is CASSLGFRSYEQYF. The DNA of the CDR3 is TGCGCCAGCAGCTTGGGGTTCCGCTCCTACGAGCAGTACTTC.

The gene calls are TRBV7-9 and TRBJ1-4; 7 nucleotides agree with TRBD1. The V gene end was trimmed by 2 bases and the J gene end by 5 bases; junction bases not matched to a gene: 8. In germline, CDR1 is SEHNR, CDR2 FQNEAQ (reference sequence). CDR3 length: 16 amino acids. The CDR3 region is CASSLFLTGKNEKLFF. The CDR3 bases are TGTGCCAGCAGCTTATTCCTGACAGGGAAAAATGAAAAACTGTTTTTT. Using reference TRBV7-9 and TRBJ1-4 for the parts outside the CDR3, the full variable domain is DTGVSQNPRHKITKRGQNVTFRCDPISEHNRLYWYRQTLGQGPEFLTYFQNEAQLEKSRLLSDRFSAERPKGSFSTLEIQRTEQGDSAMYLCASSLFLTGKNEKLFFGSGTQLSVL.

This sequence joins TRBV1 and TRBJ2-1; the D segment call TRBD1 is taken from the table without a DNA check. TRBV1 is noted as a pseudogene. This CDR3 comprises 17 residues. The CDR3 loop reads CTSSQQWAGRSYNEQFF. CDR3 sequence (DNA): TGCACCAGCAGCCAACAGTGGGCAGGAAGATCCTACAATGAGCAGTTCTTC.

The chain links TRBV14 to TRBJ1-1, with 10 bases identical to TRBD1. V lost 6 bases and J lost 3; bases outside the gene matches: 1. Germline assignment: CDR1 SGHDN and CDR2 FVKESK. The CDR3 length is 13 residues. CDR3 coding DNA: TGTGCCAGCAGGGGACAGGGGTACACTGAAGCTTTCTTT. This sequence encodes CASRGQGYTEAFF.

The CDR3 DNA reads as TGTGCCAGCAGTTCCCGACGGGACTTTTACCAAGAGACCCAGTACTTC. Its translation is CASSSRRDFYQETQYF. This sequence joins TRBV6-6 and TRBJ2-5, with D tentatively TRBD2 (6 bases). The V gene's germline CDR1 is MNHNY and CDR2 SVGAGI (reference sequence). There are 16 residues in the CDR3. Trimming took off 4 bases at V and 0 bases at J, with 15 bases between the two ends.

This chain uses TRBV7-8 with TRBJ2-1; 8 bases fit TRBD1. V was clipped by 4 bases and J by 2 bases; unmatched bases: 4. Germline CDR1 SGHVS, CDR2 FQNEAQ. This CDR3 has 15 amino acids. CDR3 sequence: CASSSRGPTYNEQFF. The CDR3 DNA follows: TGTGCCAGCAGCTCCAGGGGGCCCACCTACAATGAGCAGTTCTTC.

This clone showed up just once. The CDR3 DNA follows: TGTGCCTGGAGGAGGGTAACGATCGGGGAGCTGTTTTTT. Its translation is CAWRRVTIGELFF. The chain is built from TRBV30 and TRBJ2-2; weak D call: TRBD2 (5 bases). V shed 3 bases and J shed 7 bases, with 12 bases lying between them. The germline V gene encodes CDR1 GTSNPN and CDR2 SVGIG (reference sequence). The CDR3 length is 13 residues.

The CDR3 DNA sequence: TGTGCCAGCCTCGAACAGAGCCCCTATGGCTACACCTTC. Its translation is CASLEQSPYGYTF. This chain connects TRBV6-1 to TRBJ1-2; no clear D. The CDR3 runs 13 residues. Trimming removed 8 bases at V and 4 bases at J, with 14 bases between. Germline V CDR1 and CDR2: MNHNS, SASEGT.

The chain couples TRBV11-1 to TRBJ1-1; 9 nucleotides align to TRBD1. The germline CDR1 and CDR2 sequences are SGHAT and FQDESV (reference sequence). The CDR3 consists of 13 residues. V shed 2 bases, J shed 12 bases, and the junction held 7 bases outside the gene matches. The CDR3 region has the DNA TGTGCCAGCAGCTTAACCACCGGGACAGGGCCTTTCTTT. Encoded protein: CASSLTTGTGPFF.

This clone was picked up a small number of times. The chain is built from TRBV6-6 and TRBJ2-1, with a possible D match to TRBD1 (5 bases). V shed 7 bases and J shed 3 bases, with 16 bases lying between them. Germline V gene lookup returns CDR1 MNHNY and CDR2 SVGAGI (reference sequence). This CDR3 spans 15 amino acids. As DNA, the CDR3 is TGTGCCAGCACCCCCAGGGAACAGAGCTACAATGAGCAGTTCTTC. It codes for CASTPREQSYNEQFF.

This chain links TRBV7-6 with TRBJ2-1; D possibly corresponds to TRBD1 (7 bases). Trimming took off 5 bases at V and 3 bases at J, with 20 bases between the two ends. The CDR3 length is 17 residues. CDR1 is SGHVS, CDR2 FNYEAQ, per germline. The CDR3 nucleotides are TGTGCCAGCAGCCCAATGTCGGAGGGGGCCTTCTACAATGAGCAGTTCTTC. Its protein product is CASSPMSEGAFYNEQFF.

The gene calls are TRBV28 and TRBJ2-7; TRBD2 matches at 9 bases. J lost 5 bases, V lost 3 bases, and 5 bases had no gene match. Germline assignment: CDR1 MDHEN and CDR2 SYDVKM. CDR3 length: 14 residues. The CDR3 DNA is TGTGCCAGCAGTTTGTTAGCGGGAGCAAACGAGCAGTACTTC. Its protein is CASSLLAGANEQYF.

V usage is TRBV6-5 and J usage is TRBJ1-5, with D perhaps matching TRBD1 (6 bases). This CDR3 region has 16 residues. Germline V gives CDR1 MNHEY, CDR2 SVGAGI. V shed 4 bases and J shed 2 bases, with 15 bases lying between them. CDR3 sequence reads: CASSLDLQGGNQPQHF. The CDR3 nucleotides read TGTGCCAGCAGTTTAGATCTACAGGGAGGCAATCAGCCCCAGCATTTT.

This clone appeared once. The V call is TRBV27, the J call TRBJ2-2, with TRBD1 identical over 9 bases. V dropped 6 bases and J dropped 7; count of bases not matched to a gene: 6. Germline-derived CDR1 and CDR2 are MNHEY and SMNVEV (reference sequence). CDR3 size: 14 residues. CDR3: CASRMDRGHGELFF. The CDR3 DNA reads TGTGCCAGCAGAATGGACAGGGGTCACGGGGAGCTGTTTTTT.

The chain recombines TRBV10-3 with TRBJ1-1, with a tentative D call TRBD1 (6 bases). V gave up 0 bases and J gave up 11 bases, with 10 bases separating them. The CDR3 consists of 12 residues. From germline, CDR1 is ENHRY and CDR2 SYGVKD. The CDR3 sequence: CAISESGGGAFF. In nucleotides, the CDR3 is TGTGCCATCAGTGAGTCGGGAGGGGGGGCTTTCTTT.

As to this clone: Other nucleotide sequences from this sample produce the same CDR3. The chain joins TRBV6-5 to TRBJ2-7, with 8 bases matching TRBD1. The CDR3 contains 15 residues. V trimming: 0 bases; J trimming: 1 base; junction bases outside the gene matches: 2. Looked up from germline, CDR1 is MNHEY and CDR2 is SVGAGI. Here the CDR3 reads CASSYSGQGSYEQYF. DNA of the CDR3: TGTGCCAGCAGTTACTCAGGACAGGGTTCCTACGAGCAGTACTTC.

V gene TRBV6-5 combines with J gene TRBJ2-1, with 8 positions matching TRBD2. The germline V gene has CDR1 MNHEY and CDR2 SVGAGI. The CDR3 sequence is 16 residues long. V dropped 0 bases and J dropped 8; count of bases not matched to a gene: 9. The CDR3: CASSYSYSGGAYEQFF. The CDR3 region has the DNA TGTGCCAGCAGTTACTCTTACAGCGGGGGTGCCTATGAGCAGTTCTTC.

J is TRBJ2-3 and V is TRBV6-4; the D is unclear. The CDR3 contains 13 residues. Germline V CDR1 and CDR2: MRHNA, SNTAGT. Trimming took off 4 bases at V and 0 bases at J, with 5 bases between the two ends. The CDR3 protein is CASSVTSTDTQYF. The CDR3 bases are TGTGCCAGCAGTGTGACTAGCACAGATACGCAGTATTTT.

The chain has TRBV19 and TRBJ2-1; weak D call: TRBD2 (6 bases). CDR1 and CDR2 from the germline V gene are LNHDA and SQIVND (reference sequence). Between the trimmed V and J ends, which lost 5 bases and 6 bases, there was a span of 20 bases. There are 16 residues in the CDR3. The CDR3 sequence is CASSLSGLTWANEQFF. CDR3 bases: TGTGCCAGTAGTTTGTCGGGACTCACTTGGGCCAATGAGCAGTTCTTC.

This clone has just one count. The chain couples TRBV2 to TRBJ1-1, with 10 bases lining up with TRBD1. The germline V gene encodes CDR1 SNHLY and CDR2 FYNNEI. This CDR3 region has 16 residues. The V gene end was trimmed by 5 bases and the J gene end by 1 base; junction bases not matched to a gene: 7. CDR3 DNA: TGTGCCAGCAGTTCAGACAGGGGGCGTTGGAACACTGAAGCTTTCTTT. It translates to CASSSDRGRWNTEAFF.

The chain uses TRBV6-1 and TRBJ1-6, with 9 bases that match TRBD1. The CDR3 is made up of 14 amino acids. Trimming removed 3 bases from V and 6 bases from J; junction bases left unmatched: 0. Germline CDR1 is MNHNS and CDR2 is SASEGT. Written as DNA, the CDR3 is TGTGCCAGCAGTGAGGACAGGGGTAATTCACCCCTCCACTTT. Protein product: CASSEDRGNSPLHF.

The V gene is TRBV6-1, the J gene TRBJ1-5, with TRBD1 matching over 7 bases. This CDR3 contains 14 residues. Germline V lookup: CDR1 MNHNS, CDR2 SASEGT. Unmatched junction bases numbered 5, after V lost 6 bases and J lost 3 bases. This CDR3 is CASSLQGTNQPQHF. The CDR3 DNA is TGTGCCAGCAGCTTACAGGGGACCAATCAGCCCCAGCATTTT.

The chain couples TRBV29-1 to TRBJ1-2; 9 bases are a match to TRBD1. The CDR3 sequence is 17 residues long. The germline CDR1 and CDR2 sequences are SQVTM and ANQGSEA. V lost 0 bases and J lost 3; bases outside the gene matches: 11. CDR3 DNA sequence: TGCAGCGTTGAAGATTACCCCCGGGACAGGGACCACTATGGCTACACCTTC. It is translated as CSVEDYPRDRDHYGYTF.

CDR3 protein: CASGQGPGPQHF. DNA of the CDR3: TGTGCCAGCGGACAGGGCCCGGGGCCCCAGCATTTT. The rearrangement joins TRBV7-9 to TRBJ1-5; 8 bases agree with TRBD1. The V gene end was trimmed by 8 bases and the J gene end by 9 bases; junction bases not matched to a gene: 6. CDR1 SEHNR and CDR2 FQNEAQ come from the germline V gene (reference sequence). This CDR3 contains 12 residues.

The chain couples TRBV2 to TRBJ1-1; D is perhaps TRBD1 (6 bases). Germline V gives CDR1 SNHLY, CDR2 FYNNEI. CDR3 length: 13 residues. V dropped 2 bases and J dropped 10 bases, with 14 bases sitting between them. The CDR3 spells CASSERGRERAFF. DNA of the CDR3: TGTGCCAGCAGTGAAAGGGGGAGGGAGAGAGCTTTCTTT. The entire variable domain, with the rest obtained from reference TRBV2 and TRBJ1-1, is as follows: EPEVTQTPSHQVTQMGQEVILRCVPISNHLYFYWYRQILGQKVEFLVSFYNNEISEKSEIFDDQFSVERPDGSNFTLKIRSTKLEDSAMYFCASSERGRERAFFGQGTRLTVV.

This clone was seen once. V gene TRBV2 combines with J gene TRBJ2-2; TRBD2 aligns across 9 bases. Trimming removed 2 bases from V and 1 base from J; junction bases left unmatched: 5. The CDR3 has 17 amino acids. Germline values: CDR1 SNHLY, CDR2 FYNNEI. The CDR3 region is CASSEPSSGENTGELFF. The DNA for the CDR3 is TGTGCCAGCAGTGAACCGTCTAGCGGGGAGAACACCGGGGAGCTGTTTTTT.